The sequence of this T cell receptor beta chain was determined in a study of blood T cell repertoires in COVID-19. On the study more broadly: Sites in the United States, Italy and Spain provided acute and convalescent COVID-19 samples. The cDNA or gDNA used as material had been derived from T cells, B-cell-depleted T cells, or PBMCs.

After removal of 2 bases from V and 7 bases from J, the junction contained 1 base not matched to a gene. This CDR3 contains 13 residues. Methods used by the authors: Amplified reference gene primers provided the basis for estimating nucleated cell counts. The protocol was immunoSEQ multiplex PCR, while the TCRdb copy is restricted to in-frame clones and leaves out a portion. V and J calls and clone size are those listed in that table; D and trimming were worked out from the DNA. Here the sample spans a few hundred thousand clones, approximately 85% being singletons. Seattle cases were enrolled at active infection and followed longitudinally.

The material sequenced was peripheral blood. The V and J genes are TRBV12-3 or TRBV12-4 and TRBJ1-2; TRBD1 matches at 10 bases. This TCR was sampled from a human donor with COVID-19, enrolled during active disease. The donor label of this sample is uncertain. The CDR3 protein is CASSLRDRGGYTF. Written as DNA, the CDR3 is TGTGCCAGCAGTTTACGGGACAGGGGTGGCTACACCTTC.